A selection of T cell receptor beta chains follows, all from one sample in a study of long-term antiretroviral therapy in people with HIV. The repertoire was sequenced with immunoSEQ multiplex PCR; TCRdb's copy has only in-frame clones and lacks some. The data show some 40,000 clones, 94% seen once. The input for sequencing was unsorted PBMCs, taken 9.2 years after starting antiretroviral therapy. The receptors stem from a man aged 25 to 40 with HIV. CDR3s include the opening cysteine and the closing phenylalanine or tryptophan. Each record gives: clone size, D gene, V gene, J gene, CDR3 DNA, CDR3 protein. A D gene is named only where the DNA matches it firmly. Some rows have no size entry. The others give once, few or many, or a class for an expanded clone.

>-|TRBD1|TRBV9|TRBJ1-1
TGTGCCAGCAGCCCACGTCCGGGACAGGGGGTCGGAGAAGCTTTCTTT
CASSPRPGQGVGEAFF
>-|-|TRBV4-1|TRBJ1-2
TGCGCCAGCAGCCAAGCAAGGTCAATCCTCAGCTATGGCTACACCTTC
CASSQARSILSYGYTF
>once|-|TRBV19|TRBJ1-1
TGTGCCAGTAGTATTCAAGGAGCCAACACTGAAGCTTTCTTT
CASSIQGANTEAFF
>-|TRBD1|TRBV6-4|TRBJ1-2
TGTGCCAGCAGTGCTATTCTGGGACAGGCCGGCTACACCTTC
CASSAILGQAGYTF
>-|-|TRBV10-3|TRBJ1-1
TGTGCCATCAGTGGGGGCCGGGCCCACACTGAAGCTTTCTTT
CAISGGRAHTEAFF
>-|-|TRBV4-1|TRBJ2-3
TGCGCCAGCAGCCAAGATCCAGGGACACCCAGCACAGATACGCAGTATTTT
CASSQDPGTPSTDTQYF
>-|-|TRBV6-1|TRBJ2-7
TGTGCCAGCAGAACAGGCTCGTTCTCCTACGAGCAGTACTTC
CASRTGSFSYEQYF
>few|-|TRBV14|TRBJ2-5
TGTGCCAGCAGCTCACTAGTTTTGGAGACCCAGTACTTC
CASSSLVLETQYF
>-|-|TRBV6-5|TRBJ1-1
TGTGCCAGCAGTTACGGCGCGGGGTTCCCTGAAGCTTTCTTT
CASSYGAGFPEAFF
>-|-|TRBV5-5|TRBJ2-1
TGTGCCAGCAGCACTTACGGGGACAATGAGCAGTTCTTC
CASSTYGDNEQFF
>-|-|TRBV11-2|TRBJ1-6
TGTGCCAGCAGGTCTCCGGGACGTGGTAATTCACCCCTCCACTTT
CASRSPGRGNSPLHF
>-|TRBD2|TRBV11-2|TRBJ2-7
TGTGCCAGCAGCTTATTCGCGGGGGGGTCACAGGAGCAGTACTTC
CASSLFAGGSQEQYF
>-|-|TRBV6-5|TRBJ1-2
TGTGCCAGCAGTTCCTCCAGGGTTCATGGCTACACCTTC
CASSSSRVHGYTF
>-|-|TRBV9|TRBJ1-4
TGTGCCAGCAGCGCGACAGGAGGGCAGGGGCAAGAAAAACTGTTTTTT
CASSATGGQGQEKLFF
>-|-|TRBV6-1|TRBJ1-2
TGTGCCAGCAGGGATATGATAGCGGCAGTGGGCTACACCTTC
CASRDMIAAVGYTF
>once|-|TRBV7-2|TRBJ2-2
TGTGCCAGCAGCCGGCCGGGGCAACCTACCGCCGGGGAGCTGTTTTTT
CASSRPGQPTAGELFF
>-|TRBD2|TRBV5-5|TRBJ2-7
TGTGCCAGCAGCTTGCGGGGGCTAGCGGGGGCTACGTACGAGCAGTACTTC
CASSLRGLAGATYEQYF